These T cell receptor beta chains were read from a single sample in a study of CD8+ T cells in alopecia areata. This table comes from immunoSEQ multiplex PCR, and its TCRdb copy is limited to in-frame clones, with some not included. The data show over 150,000 clones, with roughly three fifths seen just once and approximately 3.5% held by the top ten. The sequencing here drew on CD4+ T cells sorted from blood, taken at week 4, from a patient treated with tofacitinib. The receptors were gathered from a human donor with alopecia areata. The CDR3 runs from the conserved cysteine through the conserved F or W. Fields, in order: J gene, V gene, clone size, D gene, CDR3 DNA, CDR3 protein. A D gene is named only where the DNA matches it firmly. Clone size is not always given. Where it is, it says once, few, many or a class for expanded clones.

TRBJ2-3 | TRBV20-1 | NA | NA | TGCAGTGCTAGAGACACAGATACGCAGTATTTT | CSARDTDTQYF
TRBJ1-2 | TRBV2 | NA | TRBD1 | TGTGCCAGCACAGGACAGGGAGGTGGCTACACCTTC | CASTGQGGGYTF
TRBJ1-1 | TRBV29-1 | NA | NA | TGCAGCGGCCTGACGGGGTTCACTGAAGCTTTCTTT | CSGLTGFTEAFF
TRBJ1-4 | TRBV2 | NA | NA | TGTGCCAGCAGTAAACAGGGCGCTATAGAAAAACTGTTTTTT | CASSKQGAIEKLFF
TRBJ1-2 | TRBV4-1 | NA | NA | TGCGCCAGCAGCCAACCCGGGACACGGGGTGGCTACACCTTC | CASSQPGTRGGYTF
TRBJ1-4 | TRBV6-6 | few | NA | TGTGCCAGCAGCCCCCCGGCAACTAATGAAAAACTGTTTTTT | CASSPPATNEKLFF
TRBJ2-3 | TRBV2 | NA | NA | TGTGCCACCACGGGGGGCTTCACAGATACGCAGTATTTT | CATTGGFTDTQYF
TRBJ1-1 | TRBV29-1 | few | NA | TGCAGCGTTAGAGGGGTGGCGGGCACTGAAGCTTTCTTT | CSVRGVAGTEAFF
TRBJ1-2 | TRBV10-3 | few | NA | TGTGCCAGCAGTAACTCGGGGTATGGCTACACCTTC | CASSNSGYGYTF
TRBJ1-2 | TRBV6-5 | NA | NA | TGTGCCAGCAGCTGGACGGGGCGGGATGGCTACACCTTC | CASSWTGRDGYTF
TRBJ1-2 | TRBV27 | NA | NA | TGTGCCAGCAGTCCCTACAGGGTGTCCAACTATGGCTACACCTTC | CASSPYRVSNYGYTF
TRBJ2-1 | TRBV7-9 | few | NA | TGTGCCAGCAGCCAAGATTGGAGGCGCGAGCAGTTCTTC | CASSQDWRREQFF
TRBJ2-5 | TRBV7-2 | NA | TRBD1 | TGTGCCAGCAGCCCTAGGACAGGACAAGAGACCCAGTACTTC | CASSPRTGQETQYF
TRBJ2-7 | TRBV4-1 | NA | TRBD2 | TGCGCCAGCAGCCACGCCCTAGCGGGGGAATTATCCTACGAGCAGTACTTC | CASSHALAGELSYEQYF
TRBJ1-2 | TRBV29-1 | NA | TRBD1 | TGCAGCGTTGGGGCCACGGGGACAGGCCGTCGGACCTATGGCTACACCTTC | CSVGATGTGRRTYGYTF
TRBJ1-5 | TRBV2 | NA | NA | TGTGCCAGCAGAGCGTTCAATCAGCCCCAGCATTTT | CASRAFNQPQHF
TRBJ2-7 | TRBV29-1 | few | NA | TGCAGCGTTGAAAGGGACCCAGGATCCTACGAGCAGTACTTC | CSVERDPGSYEQYF
TRBJ1-1 | TRBV5-1 | NA | NA | TGCGCCAGCAGTCCCCGGGACAACACTGAAGCTTTCTTT | CASSPRDNTEAFF
TRBJ2-2 | TRBV5-1 | NA | NA | TGCGCCAGCAGCCCCCCGGGGGGCCTGAACACCGGGGAGCTGTTTTTT | CASSPPGGLNTGELFF
TRBJ2-5 | TRBV25-1 | few | TRBD1 | TGTGCCAGCAGTGGTACAGGGGGGCCAGAGACCCAGTACTTC | CASSGTGGPETQYF
TRBJ1-2 | TRBV30 | NA | TRBD1 | TGTGCCTGGAGTTACAGGGGTATGGGCTACACCTTC | CAWSYRGMGYTF
TRBJ2-2 | TRBV4-3 | NA | NA | TGCGCCAGCAGCCCGGGACCCAACACCGGGGAGCTGTTTTTT | CASSPGPNTGELFF
TRBJ1-2 | TRBV13 | NA | NA | TGTGCCAGCAGCTTAGGTGGGGGGCGCCTTTATGGCTACACCTTC | CASSLGGGRLYGYTF
TRBJ1-6 | TRBV30 | NA | NA | TGTGCCTGGAGTGTACAGGGTGTCAAGCTCGGTCCCTCACCCCTCCACTTT | CAWSVQGVKLGPSPLHF
TRBJ1-2 | TRBV5-1 | NA | TRBD1 | TGCGCCAGCAGCTCCTCCAGGGGGTATGGCTACACCTTC | CASSSSRGYGYTF
TRBJ2-7 | TRBV30 | NA | NA | TGTGCCTGGAGTGACCAAGGGCTCGAGCAGTACTTC | CAWSDQGLEQYF
TRBJ2-1 | TRBV6-6 | NA | TRBD2 | TGTGCCAGCAGTAAAGCGGGGGACAATGAGCAGTTCTTC | CASSKAGDNEQFF
TRBJ1-2 | TRBV18 | NA | TRBD1 | TGTGCCAGCTCACCACAGGCAGGGGGCAGACGGTATGGCTACACCTTC | CASSPQAGGRRYGYTF
TRBJ2-5 | TRBV29-1 | NA | NA | TGCAGCGTCGGCTTTGGCAGGGGTGAGACCCAGTACTTC | CSVGFGRGETQYF
TRBJ2-2 | TRBV5-1 | NA | NA | TGCGCCAGCAGCTCCCCACCCGGGGAGCTGTTTTTT | CASSSPPGELFF
TRBJ1-5 | TRBV30 | NA | TRBD1 | TGTGCCTGGAGTCCTGACAGGGGCCCCAATCAGCCCCAGCATTTT | CAWSPDRGPNQPQHF
TRBJ2-5 | TRBV6-5 | NA | TRBD1 | TGTGCCAGCAGTCGGGACAGGGGGCGAGAGACCCAGTACTTC | CASSRDRGRETQYF
TRBJ2-2 | TRBV5-1 | few | NA | TGCGCCAGCAACCCTGGGAACACCGGGGAGCTGTTTTTT | CASNPGNTGELFF
TRBJ2-4 | TRBV6-5 | NA | TRBD1 | TGTGCCAGCAGTAGAGGGGGCTCCAAAAACATTCAGTACTTC | CASSRGGSKNIQYF
TRBJ1-2 | TRBV11-2 | NA | TRBD1 | TGTGCCAGCAGCTTAGACCCGGGACAGAGCTATGGCTACACCTTC | CASSLDPGQSYGYTF
TRBJ1-4 | TRBV4-1 | NA | NA | TGCGCCAGCAACATAGGGGATGCAACTAATGAAAAACTGTTTTTT | CASNIGDATNEKLFF
TRBJ2-5 | TRBV5-1 | once | TRBD2 | TGCGCCAGCAGCTTGGGACTAGCGGGGGCCATATCAGGGGAGACCCAGTACTTC | CASSLGLAGAISGETQYF
TRBJ2-1 | TRBV6-6 | NA | NA | TGTGCTTCGAGCGGGCTCGGGAATGAGCAGTTCTTC | CASSGLGNEQFF
TRBJ2-7 | TRBV7-2 | NA | NA | TGTGCCAGCAGCGTCCCGGGACGCCCGTTGGAGCAGTACTTC | CASSVPGRPLEQYF
TRBJ2-2 | TRBV7-3 | NA | NA | TGTGCCAGCAGCAGGGATTGGGGGACCACCGGGGAGCTGTTTTTT | CASSRDWGTTGELFF
TRBJ2-3 | TRBV30 | NA | NA | TGTGCCTGCGGCGGGGAGGGCACAGATACGCAGTATTTT | CACGGEGTDTQYF
TRBJ1-2 | TRBV29-1 | NA | NA | TGCAGCGTTTCGAAGGGTGGCTACACCTTC | CSVSKGGYTF